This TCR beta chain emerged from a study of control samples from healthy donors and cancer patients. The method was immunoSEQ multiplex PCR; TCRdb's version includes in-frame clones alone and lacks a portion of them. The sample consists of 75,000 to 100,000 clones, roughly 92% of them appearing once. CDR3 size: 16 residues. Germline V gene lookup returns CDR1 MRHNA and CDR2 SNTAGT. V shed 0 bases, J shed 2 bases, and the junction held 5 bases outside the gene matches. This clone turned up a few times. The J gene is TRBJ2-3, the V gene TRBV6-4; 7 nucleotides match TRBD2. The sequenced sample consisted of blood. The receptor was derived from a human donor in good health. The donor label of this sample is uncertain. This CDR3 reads CASSDSAGDHTDTQYF. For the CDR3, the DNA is TGTGCCAGCAGTGACTCCGCGGGGGACCACACAGATACGCAGTATTTT.